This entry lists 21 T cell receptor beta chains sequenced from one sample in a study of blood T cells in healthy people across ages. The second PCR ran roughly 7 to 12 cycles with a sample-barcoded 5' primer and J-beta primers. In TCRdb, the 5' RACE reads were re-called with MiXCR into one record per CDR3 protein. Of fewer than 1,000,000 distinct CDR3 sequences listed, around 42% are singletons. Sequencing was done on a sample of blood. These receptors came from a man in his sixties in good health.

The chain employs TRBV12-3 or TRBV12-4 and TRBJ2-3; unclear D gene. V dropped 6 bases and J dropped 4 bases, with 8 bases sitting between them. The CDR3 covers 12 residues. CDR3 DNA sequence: TGTGCCAGCAGGGTGCCCGCAGATACGCAGTATTTT. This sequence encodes CASRVPADTQYF.

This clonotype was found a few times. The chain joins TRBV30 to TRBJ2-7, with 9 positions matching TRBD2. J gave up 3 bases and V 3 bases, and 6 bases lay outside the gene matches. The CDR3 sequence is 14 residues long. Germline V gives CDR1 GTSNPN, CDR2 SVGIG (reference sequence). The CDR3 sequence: CAWSSLAGVYEQYF. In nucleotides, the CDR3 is TGTGCCTGGAGCTCCTTAGCGGGGGTCTACGAGCAGTACTTC.

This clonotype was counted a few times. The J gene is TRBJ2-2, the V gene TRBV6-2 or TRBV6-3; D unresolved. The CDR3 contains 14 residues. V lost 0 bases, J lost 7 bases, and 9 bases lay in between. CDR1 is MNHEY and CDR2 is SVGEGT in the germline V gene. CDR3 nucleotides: TGTGCCAGCAGTTACTCGGGCGAGGTCGGGGAGCTGTTTTTT. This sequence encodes CASSYSGEVGELFF.

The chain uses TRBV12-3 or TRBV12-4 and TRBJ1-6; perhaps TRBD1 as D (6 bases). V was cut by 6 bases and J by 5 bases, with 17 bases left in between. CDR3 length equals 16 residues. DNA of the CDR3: TGTGCCAGCAGGCAAGAGACGCACAGGGATAATTCACCCCTCCACTTT. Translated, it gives CASRQETHRDNSPLHF.

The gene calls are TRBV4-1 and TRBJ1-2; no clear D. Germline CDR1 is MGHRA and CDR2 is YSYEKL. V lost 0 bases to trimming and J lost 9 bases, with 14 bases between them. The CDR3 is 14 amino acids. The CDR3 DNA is TGCGCCAGCAGCCAAGACGGGAGTGCAATAAGCTACACCTTC. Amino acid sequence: CASSQDGSAISYTF.

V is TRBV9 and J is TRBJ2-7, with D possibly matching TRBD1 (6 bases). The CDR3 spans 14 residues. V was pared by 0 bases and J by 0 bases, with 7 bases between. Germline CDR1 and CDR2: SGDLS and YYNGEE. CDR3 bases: TGTGCCAGCAGCGTAGGGGACAACTCCTACGAGCAGTACTTC. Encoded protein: CASSVGDNSYEQYF.

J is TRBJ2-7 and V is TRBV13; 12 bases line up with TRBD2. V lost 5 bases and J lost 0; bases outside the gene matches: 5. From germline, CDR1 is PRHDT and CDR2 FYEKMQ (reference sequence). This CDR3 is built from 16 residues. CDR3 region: CASSRGLAGTSYEQYF. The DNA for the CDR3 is TGTGCCAGCAGCCGCGGACTAGCGGGGACCTCCTACGAGCAGTACTTC.

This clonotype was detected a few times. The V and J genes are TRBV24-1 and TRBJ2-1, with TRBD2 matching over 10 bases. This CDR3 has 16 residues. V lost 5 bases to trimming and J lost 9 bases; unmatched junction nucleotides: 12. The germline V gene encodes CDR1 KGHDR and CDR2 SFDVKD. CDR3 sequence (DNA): TGTGCCACCAGTGGCCTGGGGGAGCGGGGGGGTAGTGAGCAGTTCTTC. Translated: CATSGLGERGGSEQFF.

The CDR3 DNA is TGTGCCAGCAGCGCTCGACTAGCGGGCACCGGGGAGCTGTTTTTT. Its translation: CASSARLAGTGELFF. V gene TRBV11-2 combines with J gene TRBJ2-2, with 10 nucleotides matching TRBD2. Germline CDR1 reads SGHAT; CDR2 reads FQNNGV. Trimming cost V 5 bases and J 4 bases; bases outside gene matches: 4. CDR3 length equals 15 residues.

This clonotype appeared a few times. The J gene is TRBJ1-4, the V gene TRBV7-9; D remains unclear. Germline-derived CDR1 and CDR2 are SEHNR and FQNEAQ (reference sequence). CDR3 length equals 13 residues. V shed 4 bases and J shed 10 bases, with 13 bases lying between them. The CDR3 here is CASSSEQAGKLFF. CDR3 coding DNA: TGTGCCAGCAGCTCGGAGCAGGCGGGAAAACTGTTTTTT.

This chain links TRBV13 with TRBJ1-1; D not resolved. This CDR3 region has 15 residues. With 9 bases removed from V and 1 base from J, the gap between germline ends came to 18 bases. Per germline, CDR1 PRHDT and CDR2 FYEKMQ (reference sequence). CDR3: CASKLSLQPNTEAFF. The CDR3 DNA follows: TGTGCCAGTAAGCTTAGCCTACAACCGAACACTGAAGCTTTCTTT.

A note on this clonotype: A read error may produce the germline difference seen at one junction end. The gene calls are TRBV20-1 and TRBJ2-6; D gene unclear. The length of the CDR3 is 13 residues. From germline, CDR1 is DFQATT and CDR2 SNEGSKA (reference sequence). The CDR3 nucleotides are TGCAGTGCTCCGATCTCTGAGGCCAACGTCCTGACTTTC. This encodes CSAPISEANVLTF.

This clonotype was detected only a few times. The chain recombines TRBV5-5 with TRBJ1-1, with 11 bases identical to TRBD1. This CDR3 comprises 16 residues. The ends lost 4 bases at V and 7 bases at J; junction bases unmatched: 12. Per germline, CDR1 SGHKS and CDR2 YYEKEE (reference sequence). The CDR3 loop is CASSPWTGGRRGEAFF. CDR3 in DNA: TGTGCCAGCAGCCCTTGGACAGGGGGCAGAAGGGGTGAAGCTTTCTTT.

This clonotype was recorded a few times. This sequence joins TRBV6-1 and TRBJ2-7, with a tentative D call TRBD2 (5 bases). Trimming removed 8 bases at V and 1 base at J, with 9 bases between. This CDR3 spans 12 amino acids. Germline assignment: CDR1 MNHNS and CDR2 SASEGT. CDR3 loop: CASQEGSYEQYF. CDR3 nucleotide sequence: TGTGCCAGCCAAGAGGGATCCTACGAGCAGTACTTC.

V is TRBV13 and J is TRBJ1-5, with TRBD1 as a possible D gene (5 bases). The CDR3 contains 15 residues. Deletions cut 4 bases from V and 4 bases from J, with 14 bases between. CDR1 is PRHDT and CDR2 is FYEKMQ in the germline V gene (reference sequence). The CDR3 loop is CASSYGGSGNQPQHF. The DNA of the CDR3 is TGTGCCAGCAGCTACGGGGGGAGTGGGAATCAGCCCCAGCATTTT.

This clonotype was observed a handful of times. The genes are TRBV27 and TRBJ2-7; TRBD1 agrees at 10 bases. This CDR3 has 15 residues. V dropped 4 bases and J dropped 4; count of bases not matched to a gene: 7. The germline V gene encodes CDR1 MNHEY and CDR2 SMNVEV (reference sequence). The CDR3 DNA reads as TGTGCCAGCAGTTCCAAGGGGGGACAGGGGTACGAGCAGTACTTC. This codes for CASSSKGGQGYEQYF.

The DNA for the CDR3 is TGTGCCAGCAGGACAGGGTCCACCGGGGAGCTGTTTTTT. This translates into CASRTGSTGELFF. The chain combines TRBV6-5 with TRBJ2-2; 7 bases are shared with TRBD1. Trimming at V came to 6 bases and at J to 4 bases, leaving 2 bases not matched to a gene. The CDR3 contains 13 residues. The V gene's germline CDR1 is MNHEY and CDR2 SVGAGI.

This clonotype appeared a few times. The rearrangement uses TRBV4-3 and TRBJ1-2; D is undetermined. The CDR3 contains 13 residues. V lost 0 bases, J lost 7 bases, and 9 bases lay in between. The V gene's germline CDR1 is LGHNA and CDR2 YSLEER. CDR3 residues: CASSQDRVAGYTF. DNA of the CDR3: TGCGCCAGCAGCCAAGATCGGGTTGCTGGCTACACCTTC.

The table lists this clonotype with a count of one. Here the CDR3 DNA reads TGTGCCAGCAGTGAAGAGGGGCCTAGCGGGGGGGGGGCAGATACGCAGTATTTT. Encoded protein: CASSEEGPSGGGADTQYF. The chain uses TRBV6-1 and TRBJ2-3; the match to TRBD2 covers 12 bases. CDR3 size: 18 residues. The germline V gene has CDR1 MNHNS and CDR2 SASEGT. Trimming removed 1 base from V and 4 bases from J; junction bases left unmatched: 9.

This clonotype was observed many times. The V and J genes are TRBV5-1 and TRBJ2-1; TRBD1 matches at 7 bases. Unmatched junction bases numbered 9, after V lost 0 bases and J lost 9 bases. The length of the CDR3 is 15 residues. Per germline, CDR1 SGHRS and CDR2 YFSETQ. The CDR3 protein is CASSLGDSARGEQFF. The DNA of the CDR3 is TGCGCCAGCAGCTTGGGGGACAGTGCCCGGGGTGAGCAGTTCTTC.

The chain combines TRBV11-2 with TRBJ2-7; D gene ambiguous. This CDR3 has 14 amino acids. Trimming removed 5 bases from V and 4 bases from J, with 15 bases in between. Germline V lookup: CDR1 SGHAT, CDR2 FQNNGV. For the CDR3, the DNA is TGTGCCAGCAGCACCCCCTCGTCTCGGTACGAGCAGTACTTC. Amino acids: CASSTPSSRYEQYF.